Listed here are 30 T cell receptor beta chains from one sample, sequenced in a study of T cell responses to AZD1222 COVID-19 vaccine listed by TCRdb under 2021. Receptor libraries were prepared by the immunoSEQ multiplex PCR assay. In its TCRdb copy, this immuneACCESS table keeps in-frame sequences only and misses some clones. Where compared with another copy, unresolved V genes explain less than half of these, and the others have no known cause. The sample records roughly 150,000 clones, roughly nine tenths of which are singletons. Less than 1.6% of the sample comes from the top ten. Taken with the paper, the label for time point translates to: about 28 days (+/-7) after the second vaccine dose. This material consisted of peripheral blood, taken 28 days after the second AZD1222 dose. The receptor source for this set is an adult who received the AZD1222 COVID-19 vaccine.

The chain has TRBV5-6 and TRBJ2-7; the match to TRBD2 covers 7 bases. V lost 4 bases to trimming and J lost 6 bases; unmatched junction nucleotides: 4. Germline CDR1 SGHDT, CDR2 YYEEEE. This CDR3 contains 12 residues. In DNA, the CDR3 is TGTGCCAGCAGCCGGACTAGGAGCGAGCAGTACTTC. Encoded protein: CASSRTRSEQYF.

J is TRBJ1-3 and V is TRBV4-2; no clear D gene. The CDR3 is made up of 14 amino acids. Trimming left V 1 base short and J 2 bases short, with 6 bases between. The V gene's germline CDR1 is LGHNA and CDR2 YNFKEQ. CDR3 in amino acids: CASSQGGAGNTIYF. The CDR3 DNA is TGTGCCAGCAGCCAAGGGGGAGCTGGAAACACCATATATTTT.

The V gene is TRBV7-9, the J gene TRBJ2-5; 9 positions agree with TRBD1. The CDR3 runs to 15 residues. Germline values: CDR1 SEHNR, CDR2 FQNEAQ (reference sequence). Germline trimming cut 5 bases from V and 1 base from J; bases unmatched to any gene: 5. CDR3 DNA sequence: TGTGCCAGCAGCGGTTACAGGGGGCCCCAAGAGACCCAGTACTTC. This gives the protein CASSGYRGPQETQYF.

This rearrangement joins TRBV27 to TRBJ1-2; TRBD1 might be the D (5 bases). The CDR3 consists of 16 residues. Deletions cut 5 bases from V and 2 bases from J, with 18 bases between. The germline V gene has CDR1 MNHEY and CDR2 SMNVEV (reference sequence). The CDR3 DNA reads TGTGCCAGCAGTCCCAACCGCGACAGTTACAACTATGGCTACACCTTC. Protein product: CASSPNRDSYNYGYTF.

The chain combines TRBV5-1 with TRBJ1-1; D gene ambiguous. Trimming cost V 5 bases and J 5 bases, with 13 bases left between them. The CDR3 consists of 13 residues. CDR1 and CDR2 from the germline V gene are SGHRS and YFSETQ. In DNA form, the CDR3 reads TGCGCCAGCAGTCCCCTCCGGGAAACTGAAGCTTTCTTT. It encodes CASSPLRETEAFF.

The CDR3 sequence is CASSIATTPYNEQFF. The CDR3 DNA sequence: TGTGCCAGTAGTATAGCGACTACCCCTTACAATGAGCAGTTCTTC. The chain has TRBV19 and TRBJ2-1; TRBD2 might be the D (5 bases). From germline, CDR1 is LNHDA and CDR2 SQIVND (reference sequence). The CDR3 spans 15 residues. The germline V and J ends were trimmed by 1 base and 4 bases, with 11 bases remaining between them.

The chain is built from TRBV9 and TRBJ2-5, with D hard to call. V dropped 2 bases and J dropped 1 base, with 12 bases sitting between them. CDR1 SGDLS and CDR2 YYNGEE come from the germline V gene. The CDR3 consists of 15 residues. The CDR3 region has the DNA TGTGCCAGCAGCGTTCACCCCGGGCCCCAAGAGACCCAGTACTTC. Its protein is CASSVHPGPQETQYF.

This chain's CDR3 is CATSDLSGYTF. The CDR3 DNA reads as TGTGCCACCAGTGATTTATCCGGCTACACCTTC. This chain connects TRBV24-1 to TRBJ1-2; no definite D call. This CDR3 has 11 residues. Germline V lookup: CDR1 KGHDR, CDR2 SFDVKD. Trimming removed 1 base at V and 8 bases at J, with 4 bases between.

This clone was detected only a few times. The chain couples TRBV10-2 to TRBJ2-3, with D unclear. CDR1 WSHSY and CDR2 SAAADI come from the germline V gene. V lost 2 bases, J lost 5 bases, and 8 bases lay in between. The CDR3 is made up of 13 amino acids. CDR3 bases: TGCGCCAGCAGTGAGACTCCTATAGATACGCAGTATTTT. It translates to CASSETPIDTQYF.

This chain connects TRBV6-5 to TRBJ2-4; TRBD1 aligns across 8 bases. The CDR3 totals 16 residues. Germline V gene lookup returns CDR1 MNHEY and CDR2 SVGAGI. J gave up 5 bases and V 1 base, and 7 bases lay outside the gene matches. CDR3 bases: TGTGCCAGCAGTTACTTCGGACAGGGCGGGCAAAACATTCAGTACTTC. This sequence encodes CASSYFGQGGQNIQYF.

The genes are TRBV7-2 and TRBJ1-2; D ambiguous. CDR3 size: 13 residues. The V end was cut by 3 bases, the J end by 5 bases, with 10 bases between. Germline V gene sequence: CDR1 SGHTA, CDR2 FQGNSA. Written as DNA, the CDR3 is TGTGCCAGCAGCTTCGTCCAACTTTATGGCTACACCTTC. Translation gives CASSFVQLYGYTF.

The rearrangement links TRBV4-1 to TRBJ1-2, with a tentative D call TRBD1 (5 bases). Germline V gives CDR1 MGHRA, CDR2 YSYEKL. Trimming pared 3 bases from V and 3 bases from J, leaving 17 bases between. The CDR3 contains 16 residues. The CDR3 region is CASSQPRRGGDYGYTF. The CDR3 region has the DNA TGCGCCAGCAGCCAGCCCCGAAGGGGCGGAGACTATGGCTACACCTTC.

The chain is built from TRBV3-1 (or the pseudogene TRBV3-2) and TRBJ2-7; TRBD1 or TRBD2 may be the D gene (5 bases each). The CDR3 loop spans 15 amino acids. From germline, CDR1 is LGHDT and CDR2 YNNKEL (reference sequence). V was cut by 4 bases and J by 7 bases, with 20 bases left in between. Here the CDR3 DNA reads TGTGCCAGCAGCCCTTTGGGGCTAGCCGTTGGAGAGCAGTACTTC. Its translation is CASSPLGLAVGEQYF.

The rearrangement links TRBV30 to TRBJ1-1; D unresolved. Germline assignment: CDR1 GTSNPN and CDR2 SVGIG (reference sequence). The V end lost 2 bases, the J end lost 4 bases, and 11 bases lay between the germline ends. This CDR3 spans 13 amino acids. The CDR3 region is CAWSLGETTEAFF. The CDR3 DNA reads TGTGCCTGGAGTCTCGGCGAGACCACTGAAGCTTTCTTT.

This clone was counted between two and nine times. V gene TRBV6-5 combines with J gene TRBJ1-1; D not certain. Trimming took 7 bases from V and 1 from J, leaving 13 bases between them. CDR3 size: 14 residues. Germline lookup yields CDR1 MNHEY and CDR2 SVGAGI. The CDR3 DNA reads as TGTGCCAGCATTGGACCTTGGGGGAACACTGAAGCTTTCTTT. Translation gives CASIGPWGNTEAFF.

The V gene is TRBV12-3 or TRBV12-4, the J gene TRBJ1-5, with unresolved D. With 3 bases removed from V and 7 bases from J, the gap between germline ends came to 7 bases. The CDR3 extends over 12 amino acids. The CDR3 is CASSFPDQPQHF. CDR3 nucleotide sequence: TGTGCCAGCAGTTTCCCCGACCAGCCCCAGCATTTT.

This chain uses TRBV11-3 with TRBJ2-1; 9 bases match TRBD1. The CDR3 is made up of 15 amino acids. CDR1 and CDR2 from the germline V gene are SGHNT and YENEEA. The junction had 11 bases not matched to a gene; V was cut back by 5 bases and J by 9 bases. CDR3 protein: CASSHAGQGGFEQFF. The CDR3 nucleotides are TGTGCCAGCAGCCACGCGGGACAGGGAGGGTTTGAGCAGTTCTTC.

The CDR3 is CASSQWNGANTDTQYF. CDR3 bases: TGTGCCAGCAGCCAATGGAACGGAGCAAACACAGATACGCAGTATTTT. J is TRBJ2-3 and V is TRBV3-1 (or the pseudogene TRBV3-2); D gene uncertain. Trimming shortened V by 2 bases and J by 2 bases, and 14 bases separated the two germline ends. Germline V gene sequence: CDR1 LGHDT, CDR2 YNNKEL (reference sequence). CDR3 size: 16 residues.

The chain joins TRBV7-8 to TRBJ1-4; no definite D call. This CDR3 is 16 amino acids long. V was pared by 2 bases and J by 4 bases, with 14 bases between. From germline, CDR1 is SGHVS and CDR2 FQNEAQ. CDR3 amino acids: CASSLSVTARNEKLFF. The CDR3 nucleotides are TGTGCCAGCAGCTTAAGTGTTACCGCACGTAATGAAAAACTGTTTTTT.

Worth noting for this clone: Sequence at one end of the junction differs from germline and may be a read error. V is TRBV4-2 and J is TRBJ1-2; no definite D call. Per germline, CDR1 LGHNA and CDR2 YNFKEQ. CDR3 length: 12 amino acids. The CDR3 reads CASSHLSGPQAF. The CDR3 DNA reads TGTGCCAGCAGCCACCTCAGCGGGCCGCAAGCCTTC.

The chain uses TRBV9 and TRBJ2-5; 9 bases match TRBD1. CDR1 SGDLS and CDR2 YYNGEE come from the germline V gene. V lost 1 base to trimming and J lost 4 bases; unmatched junction nucleotides: 8. CDR3 length: 16 residues. CDR3 nucleotide sequence: TGTGCCAGCAGCGTATCGGGACAGGGAAGTCCAGAGACCCAGTACTTC. Protein: CASSVSGQGSPETQYF.

This clone turned up a few times. The gene calls are TRBV11-2 and TRBJ2-7; D gene ambiguous. Trimming took off 5 bases at V and 2 bases at J, with 13 bases between the two ends. Germline values: CDR1 SGHAT, CDR2 FQNNGV. There are 14 residues in the CDR3. CDR3 coding DNA: TGTGCCAGCAGCCAGGCTCTCCGGCCCTACGAGCAGTACTTC. Its protein is CASSQALRPYEQYF. Based on the CDR3 plus reference TRBV11-2 and TRBJ2-7, the full variable domain is EAGVAQSPRYKIIEKRQSVAFWCNPISGHATLYWYQQILGQGPKLLIQFQNNGVVDDSQLPKDRFSAERLKGVDSTLKIQPAKLEDSAVYLCASSQALRPYEQYFGPGTRLTVT.

The chain carries TRBV3-1 (or the pseudogene TRBV3-2) and TRBJ2-2, with D tentatively TRBD1 (5 bases). CDR3 size: 15 residues. Trimming took 3 bases from V and 4 from J, leaving 12 bases between them. Germline V lookup: CDR1 LGHDT, CDR2 YNNKEL (reference sequence). The CDR3 spells CASSQDWGLTGELFF. CDR3 DNA: TGTGCCAGCAGCCAGGATTGGGGCCTCACCGGGGAGCTGTTTTTT.

The genes are TRBV5-8 and TRBJ2-1; 11 bases match TRBD2. V lost 4 bases to trimming and J lost 3 bases; unmatched junction nucleotides: 6. This CDR3 is built from 16 residues. Germline V CDR1 and CDR2: SGHTS, YDEGEE. CDR3 region: CASSITSGGYYNEQFF. CDR3 coding DNA: TGTGCCAGCAGCATAACTAGCGGGGGCTACTACAATGAGCAGTTCTTC.

The chain joins TRBV5-4 to TRBJ1-4, with 7 bases matching TRBD1. The CDR3 loop spans 14 amino acids. V trimming: 3 bases; J trimming: 3 bases; junction bases outside the gene matches: 2. CDR1 is SGHNT, CDR2 YYREEE, per germline (reference sequence). CDR3 sequence (DNA): TGTGCCAGCAGCTCAGGGGGGGCTAATGAAAAACTGTTTTTT. Amino acid sequence: CASSSGGANEKLFF.

V and J are TRBV28 and TRBJ1-2, with D possibly matching TRBD1 (6 bases). Per the germline V gene, CDR1 is MDHEN and CDR2 is SYDVKM. This CDR3 is 17 amino acids long. V lost 1 base to trimming and J lost 0 bases, with 15 bases between them. For the CDR3, the DNA is TGTGCCAGCAGTTTATCCCCCTCCAGGGGTTCTAACTATGGCTACACCTTC. Translated, it gives CASSLSPSRGSNYGYTF.

The chain recombines TRBV3-1 (or the pseudogene TRBV3-2) with TRBJ1-6; D ambiguous. Trimming stripped 2 bases from V and 13 bases from J, with 12 bases between. The germline V gene encodes CDR1 LGHDT and CDR2 YNNKEL (reference sequence). The CDR3 consists of 13 residues. CDR3 nucleotide sequence: TGTGCCAGCAGCCAACGTAATGGCATCCCCCTCCACTTT. It specifies CASSQRNGIPLHF.

This clone was seen once. In DNA form, the CDR3 reads TGCGCCAGCAGCCAAGAGGCGGGTTCTGGAAACACCATATATTTT. Its protein is CASSQEAGSGNTIYF. This chain joins TRBV4-1 and TRBJ1-3; D remains ambiguous. V lost 0 bases to trimming and J lost 1 base, with 7 bases between them. The germline CDR1 and CDR2 sequences are MGHRA and YSYEKL. This CDR3 contains 15 residues.

The gene calls are TRBV6-5 and TRBJ1-4; 7 bases match TRBD1. V lost 8 bases and J lost 8; bases outside the gene matches: 8. The CDR3 runs 13 residues. Germline loops: CDR1 MNHEY, CDR2 SVGAGI. The chain's CDR3 is CASADRVWEKLFF. DNA for the CDR3: TGTGCCAGCGCTGACAGGGTCTGGGAAAAACTGTTTTTT.

The chain recombines TRBV9 with TRBJ1-3; 9 bases agree with TRBD1. CDR3 size: 15 residues. With 2 bases clipped from V and 4 bases from J, the junction kept 4 bases outside the gene matches. The germline V gene encodes CDR1 SGDLS and CDR2 YYNGEE. CDR3 nucleotide sequence: TGTGCCAGCAGCGTCTCTGGACAGGGGGGAAACACCATATATTTT. Translating it yields CASSVSGQGGNTIYF.